This T cell receptor beta chain was sequenced during a study of T cells in localized non-small cell lung cancer. The study, taken as a whole, reports: Elevated circulating T cell density in blood was associated with longer overall survival.

This table comes from immunoSEQ multiplex PCR, and its TCRdb copy is limited to in-frame clones, with some not included. The table lists tens of thousands of clones, more than 85% of them singletons. This clone has just a few counts. Its specificity is unknown. The CDR3 runs 14 residues. Germline assignment: CDR1 SEHNR and CDR2 FQNEAQ (reference sequence). V gave up 5 bases and J gave up 2 bases; unmatched junction bases: 5. Sequences were derived from peripheral blood mononuclear cells, sampled before any cancer treatment. The chain uses TRBV7-9 and TRBJ2-7; the match to TRBD2 covers 8 bases. The origin of this receptor is a female donor aged 60 or older with stage II lung adenocarcinoma. The CDR3 region is CASSAAGVTYEQYF. In nucleotides, the CDR3 is TGTGCCAGCAGCGCAGCGGGGGTCACCTACGAGCAGTACTTC.